The clone carrying this T cell receptor (gamma chain) was counted only a few times. The data were taken from a study of gamma delta lymphoproliferative disorders and STAT genes. PBMCs from patients and controls supplied the genomic DNA for sequencing. The germline V gene encodes CDR1 VTNTFY and CDR2 YDVSTARD (reference sequence). V trimming: 0 bases; J trimming: 5 bases; junction bases outside the gene matches: 4. This CDR3 contains 13 residues. TCRdb used CATT to re-call clones from the multiplex PCR reads. The sample contains about 2,000 gamma-chain clones, roughly 10% of which appear only once. The sample taken for sequencing was blood. This receptor was taken from a human donor with gamma-delta T-cell large granular lymphocyte leukemia. The chain uses TRGV3 and TRGJ1 or TRGJ2. The J gene, missing from TCRdb, was assigned here through DNA to germline matching. The CDR3 DNA follows: TGTGCCACCTGGGACAGGCATAATTATAAGAAACTCTTT. Residues: CATWDRHNYKKLF.